These 7 T cell receptor beta chains originate from one sample sequenced in a study of PD-1 blockade in classical Hodgkin lymphoma. The assay was immunoSEQ multiplex PCR, and TCRdb's table has in-frame clones only and misses some. Altogether tens of thousands of clones are present, 85% to 90% being singletons, with the ten largest covering 2.4%. Each and every patient relapsed after autologous stem cell transplantation, and patients got differing brentuximab vedotin exposure. The study purified CD4+ T cells from thawed PBMCs using magnetic negative selection. The material was CD4+ T cells from blood, obtained at baseline. The origin of the receptors is a human donor with classical Hodgkin lymphoma.

The rearrangement joins TRBV27 to TRBJ2-7, with TRBD1 as a possible D gene (6 bases). Trimming stripped 4 bases from V and 2 bases from J, with 15 bases between. Germline V CDR1 and CDR2: MNHEY, SMNVEV (reference sequence). The CDR3 is 15 residues long. Written as DNA, the CDR3 is TGTGCCAGCAGTTCCGGACAGACTCTCGCCTACGAGCAGTACTTC. It encodes CASSSGQTLAYEQYF.

The chain recombines TRBV5-6 with TRBJ1-2; D might be TRBD1 (6 bases). Germline V gene data show CDR1 as SGHDT and CDR2 as YYEEEE. The CDR3 extends over 15 amino acids. Trimming removed 4 bases at V and 8 bases at J, with 21 bases between. CDR3 residues: CASSTFGLIRGGYTF. The CDR3 bases are TGTGCCAGCAGCACCTTCGGACTGATCAGGGGAGGCTACACCTTC.

J is TRBJ2-2 and V is TRBV5-1; 10 nucleotides match TRBD2. V lost 0 bases to trimming and J lost 4 bases; unmatched junction nucleotides: 6. Looked up from germline, CDR1 is SGHRS and CDR2 is YFSETQ. This CDR3 has 17 residues. Here the CDR3 reads CASSLVASGSTTGELFF. The CDR3 bases are TGCGCCAGCAGCTTGGTCGCTAGCGGGAGTACCACCGGGGAGCTGTTTTTT.

The rearrangement joins TRBV19 to TRBJ2-1, with 9 nucleotides matching TRBD2. There are 14 residues in the CDR3. With V trimmed by 4 bases and J by 4 bases, 2 bases remained unmatched. In germline, CDR1 is LNHDA, CDR2 SQIVND (reference sequence). The CDR3 region has the DNA TGTGCCAGTAGTAGAGCGGGAGGATACAATGAGCAGTTCTTC. Protein sequence: CASSRAGGYNEQFF.

The genes are TRBV7-8 and TRBJ2-3; 9 nucleotides line up with TRBD2. This CDR3 is 14 amino acids long. The germline V gene encodes CDR1 SGHVS and CDR2 FQNEAQ. V was pared by 6 bases and J by 2 bases, with 3 bases of the junction left unmatched. The CDR3: CASSPSGVTDTQYF. Here the CDR3 DNA reads TGTGCCAGCAGTCCTAGCGGGGTCACAGATACGCAGTATTTT.

V and J are TRBV19 and TRBJ2-1; TRBD2 aligns across 7 bases. CDR3 length: 16 residues. The trim removed 4 bases at V and 0 bases at J, leaving 6 bases unmatched. Germline V CDR1 and CDR2: LNHDA, SQIVND (reference sequence). The chain's CDR3 is CASSSRDYLSYNEQFF. The CDR3 DNA reads as TGTGCCAGTAGTAGCCGGGACTATCTCTCCTACAATGAGCAGTTCTTC.

This clone was detected a few times. This sequence joins TRBV11-3 and TRBJ1-2, with a weak D call TRBD1 (5 bases). Trimming shortened V by 1 base and J by 0 bases, and 12 bases separated the two germline ends. The germline V gene encodes CDR1 SGHNT and CDR2 YENEEA. The CDR3 is made up of 16 amino acids. The CDR3 DNA reads TGTGCCAGCAGCTTAGTCTACAGGCGCCCTAACTATGGCTACACCTTC. Translating gives CASSLVYRRPNYGYTF.